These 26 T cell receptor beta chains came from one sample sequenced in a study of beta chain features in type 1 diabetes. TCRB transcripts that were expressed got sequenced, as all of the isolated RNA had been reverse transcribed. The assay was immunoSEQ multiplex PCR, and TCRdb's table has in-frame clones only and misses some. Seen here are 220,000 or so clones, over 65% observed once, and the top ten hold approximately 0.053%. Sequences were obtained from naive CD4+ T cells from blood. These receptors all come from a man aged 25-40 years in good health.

The CDR3 sequence: CASSQTWNEQFF. The DNA of the CDR3 is TGTGCCAGCAGCCAGACCTGGAATGAGCAGTTCTTC. The rearrangement links TRBV14 to TRBJ2-1; unclear D gene. Trimming shortened V by 3 bases and J by 7 bases, and 7 bases separated the two germline ends. Germline V gene data show CDR1 as SGHDN and CDR2 as FVKESK. The CDR3 sequence is 12 residues long.

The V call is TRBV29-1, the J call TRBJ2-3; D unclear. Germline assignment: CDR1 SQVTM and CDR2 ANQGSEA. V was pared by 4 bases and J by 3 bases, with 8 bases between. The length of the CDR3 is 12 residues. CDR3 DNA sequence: TGCAGCGTTGCTACAACTACAGATACGCAGTATTTT. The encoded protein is CSVATTTDTQYF.

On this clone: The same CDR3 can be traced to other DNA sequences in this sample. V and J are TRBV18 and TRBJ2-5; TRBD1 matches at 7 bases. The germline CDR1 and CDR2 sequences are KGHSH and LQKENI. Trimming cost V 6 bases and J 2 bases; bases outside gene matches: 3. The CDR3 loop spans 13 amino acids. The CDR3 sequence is CASSPGQQETQYF. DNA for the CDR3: TGTGCCAGCTCCCCGGGACAGCAAGAGACCCAGTACTTC.

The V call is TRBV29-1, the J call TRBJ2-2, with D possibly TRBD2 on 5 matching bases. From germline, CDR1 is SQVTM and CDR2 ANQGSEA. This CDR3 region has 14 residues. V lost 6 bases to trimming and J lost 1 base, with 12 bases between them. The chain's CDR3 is CSVAPGKNTGELFF. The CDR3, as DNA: TGCAGCGTAGCCCCGGGAAAGAACACCGGGGAGCTGTTTTTT.

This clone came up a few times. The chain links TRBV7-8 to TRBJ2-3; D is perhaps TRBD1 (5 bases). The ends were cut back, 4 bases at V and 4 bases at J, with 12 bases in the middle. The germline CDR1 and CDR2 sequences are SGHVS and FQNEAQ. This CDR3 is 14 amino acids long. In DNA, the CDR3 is TGTGCCAGCAGCTCTCAAGGGGCGTCAGATACGCAGTATTTT. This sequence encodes CASSSQGASDTQYF.

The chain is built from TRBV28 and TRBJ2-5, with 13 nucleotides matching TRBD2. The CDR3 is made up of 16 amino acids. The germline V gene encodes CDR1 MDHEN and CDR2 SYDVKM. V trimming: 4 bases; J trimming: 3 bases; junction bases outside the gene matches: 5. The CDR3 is CASSSAGLAGEETQYF. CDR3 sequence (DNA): TGTGCCAGCAGTTCAGCCGGACTAGCGGGAGAAGAGACCCAGTACTTC.

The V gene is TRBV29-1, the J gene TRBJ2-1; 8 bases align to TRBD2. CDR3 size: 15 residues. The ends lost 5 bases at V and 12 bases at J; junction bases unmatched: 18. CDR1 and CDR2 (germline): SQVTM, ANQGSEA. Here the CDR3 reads CSVLRRASGFPGQFF. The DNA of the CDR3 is TGCAGCGTTTTAAGACGGGCTAGCGGGTTCCCAGGGCAGTTCTTC.

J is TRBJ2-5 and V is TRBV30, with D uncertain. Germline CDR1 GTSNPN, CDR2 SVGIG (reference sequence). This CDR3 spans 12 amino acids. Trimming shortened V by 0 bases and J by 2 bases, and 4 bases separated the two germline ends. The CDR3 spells CAWSVVQETQYF. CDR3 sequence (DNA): TGTGCCTGGAGTGTTGTACAAGAGACCCAGTACTTC.

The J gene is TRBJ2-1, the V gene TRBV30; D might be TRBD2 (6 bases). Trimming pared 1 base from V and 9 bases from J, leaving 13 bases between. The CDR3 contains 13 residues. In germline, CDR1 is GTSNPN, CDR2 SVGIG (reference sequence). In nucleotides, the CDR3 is TGTGCCTGGAGTGACAGACTAGAAGGTGAGCAGTTCTTC. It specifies CAWSDRLEGEQFF.

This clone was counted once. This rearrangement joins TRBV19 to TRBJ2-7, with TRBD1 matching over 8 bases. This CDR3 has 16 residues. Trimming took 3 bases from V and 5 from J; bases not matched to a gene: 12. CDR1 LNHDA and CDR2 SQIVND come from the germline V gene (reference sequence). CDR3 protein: CASSISPGTGFNEQYF. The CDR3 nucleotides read TGTGCCAGTAGTATCTCCCCCGGGACAGGTTTCAACGAGCAGTACTTC.

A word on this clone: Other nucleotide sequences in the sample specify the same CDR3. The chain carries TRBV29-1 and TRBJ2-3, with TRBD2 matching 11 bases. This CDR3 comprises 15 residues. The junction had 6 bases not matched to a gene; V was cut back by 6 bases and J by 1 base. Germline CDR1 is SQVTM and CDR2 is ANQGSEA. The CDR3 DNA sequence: TGCAGCGTGTCCGGGACTAGCGGTCGCACAGATACGCAGTATTTT. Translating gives CSVSGTSGRTDTQYF.

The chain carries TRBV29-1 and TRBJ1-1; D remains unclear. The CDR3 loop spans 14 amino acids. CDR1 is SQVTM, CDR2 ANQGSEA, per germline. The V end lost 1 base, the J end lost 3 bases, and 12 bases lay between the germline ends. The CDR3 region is CSVEVRLSDTEAFF. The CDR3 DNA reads TGCAGCGTTGAAGTAAGGTTATCGGACACTGAAGCTTTCTTT.

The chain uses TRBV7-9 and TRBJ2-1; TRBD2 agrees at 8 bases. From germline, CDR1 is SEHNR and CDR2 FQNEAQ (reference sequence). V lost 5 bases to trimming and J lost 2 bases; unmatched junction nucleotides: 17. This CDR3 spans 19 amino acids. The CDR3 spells CASSPSGRFRPLPYNEQFF. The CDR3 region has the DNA TGTGCCAGCAGCCCTAGCGGGCGGTTTAGACCGCTACCCTACAATGAGCAGTTCTTC.

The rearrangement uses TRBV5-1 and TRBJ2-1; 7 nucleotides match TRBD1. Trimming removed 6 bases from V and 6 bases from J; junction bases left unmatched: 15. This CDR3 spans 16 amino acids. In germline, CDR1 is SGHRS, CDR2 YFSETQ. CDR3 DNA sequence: TGCGCCAGCAACCCCGAACCGGGACAGAAGAGCAATGAGCAGTTCTTC. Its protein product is CASNPEPGQKSNEQFF.

The CDR3 sequence: CASGRSGGGSHYEQYF. The CDR3, as DNA: TGTGCCAGCGGGCGGTCAGGTGGCGGGAGTCACTACGAGCAGTACTTC. J is TRBJ2-7 and V is TRBV7-9; 7 bases match TRBD2. CDR1 and CDR2 (germline): SEHNR, FQNEAQ (reference sequence). The CDR3 is 16 amino acids. The J segment lost 3 bases and the V segment lost 8 bases, leaving 16 bases of the junction unmatched. The entire variable domain, with the rest obtained from reference TRBV7-9 and TRBJ2-7, is as follows: DTGVSQNPRHKITKRGQNVTFRCDPISEHNRLYWYRQTLGQGPEFLTYFQNEAQLEKSRLLSDRFSAERPKGSFSTLEIQRTEQGDSAMYLCASGRSGGGSHYEQYFGPGTRLTVT.

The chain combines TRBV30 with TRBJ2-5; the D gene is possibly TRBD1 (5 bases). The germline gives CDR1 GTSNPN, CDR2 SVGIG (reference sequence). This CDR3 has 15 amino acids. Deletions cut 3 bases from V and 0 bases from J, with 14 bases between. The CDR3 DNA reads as TGTGCCTGGAGCCTGGGGCTTTCCTACCAAGAGACCCAGTACTTC. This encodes CAWSLGLSYQETQYF.

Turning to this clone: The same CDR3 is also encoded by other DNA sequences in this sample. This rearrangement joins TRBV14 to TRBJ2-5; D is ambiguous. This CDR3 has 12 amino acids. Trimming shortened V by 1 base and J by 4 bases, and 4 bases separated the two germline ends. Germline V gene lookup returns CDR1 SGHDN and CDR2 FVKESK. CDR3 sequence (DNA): TGTGCCAGCAGCCAAGCGAGAGAGACCCAGTACTTC. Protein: CASSQARETQYF.

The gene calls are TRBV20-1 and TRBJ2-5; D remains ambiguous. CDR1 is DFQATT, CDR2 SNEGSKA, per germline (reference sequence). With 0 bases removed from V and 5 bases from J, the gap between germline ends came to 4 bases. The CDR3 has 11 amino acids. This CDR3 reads CSARDYETQYF. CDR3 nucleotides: TGCAGTGCTAGAGATTACGAGACCCAGTACTTC.

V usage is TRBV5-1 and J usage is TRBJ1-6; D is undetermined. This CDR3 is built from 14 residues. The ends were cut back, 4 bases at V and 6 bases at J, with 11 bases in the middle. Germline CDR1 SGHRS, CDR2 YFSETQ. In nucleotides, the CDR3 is TGCGCCAGCAGCGAGGGTCTGGGTAATTCACCCCTCCACTTT. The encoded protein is CASSEGLGNSPLHF.

The DNA for the CDR3 is TGCAGCGTTGGGGGACTAGCGGGGGCGAGCTCCTACAATGAGCAGTTCTTC. It specifies CSVGGLAGASSYNEQFF. The V gene is TRBV29-1, the J gene TRBJ2-1, with 14 bases fitting TRBD2. J gave up 0 bases and V 4 bases, and 5 bases lay outside the gene matches. The CDR3 has 17 residues. Germline CDR1 reads SQVTM; CDR2 reads ANQGSEA.

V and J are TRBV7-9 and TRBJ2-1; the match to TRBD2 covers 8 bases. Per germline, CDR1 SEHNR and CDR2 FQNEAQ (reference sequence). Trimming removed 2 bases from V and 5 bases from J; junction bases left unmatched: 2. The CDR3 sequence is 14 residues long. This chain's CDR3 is CASSLSGSHNEQFF. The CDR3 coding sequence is TGTGCCAGCAGCTTAAGCGGGAGCCACAATGAGCAGTTCTTC.

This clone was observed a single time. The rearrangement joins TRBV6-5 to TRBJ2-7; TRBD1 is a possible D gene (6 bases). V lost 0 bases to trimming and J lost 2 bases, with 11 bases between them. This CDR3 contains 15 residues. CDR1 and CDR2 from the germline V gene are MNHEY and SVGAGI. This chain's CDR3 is CASSYSIQGTYEQYF. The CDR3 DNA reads TGTGCCAGCAGTTACTCGATTCAGGGGACCTACGAGCAGTACTTC.

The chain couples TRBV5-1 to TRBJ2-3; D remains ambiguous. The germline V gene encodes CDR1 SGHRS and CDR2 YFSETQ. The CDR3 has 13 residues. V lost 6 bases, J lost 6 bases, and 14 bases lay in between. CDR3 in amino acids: CASNPMTRDTQYF. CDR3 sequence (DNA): TGCGCCAGCAACCCTATGACAAGGGATACGCAGTATTTT. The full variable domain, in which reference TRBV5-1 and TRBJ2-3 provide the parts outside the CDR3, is KAGVTQTPRYLIKTRGQQVTLSCSPISGHRSVSWYQQTPGQGLQFLFEYFSETQRNKGNFPGRFSGRQFSNSRSEMNVSTLELGDSALYLCASNPMTRDTQYFGPGTRLTVL.

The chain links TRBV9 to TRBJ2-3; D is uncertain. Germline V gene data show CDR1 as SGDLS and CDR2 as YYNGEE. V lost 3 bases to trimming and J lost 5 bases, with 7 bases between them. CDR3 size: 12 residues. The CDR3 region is CASSGGRDTQYF. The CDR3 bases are TGTGCCAGCAGCGGGGGTAGAGATACGCAGTATTTT. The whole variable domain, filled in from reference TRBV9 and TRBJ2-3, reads DSGVTQTPKHLITATGQRVTLRCSPRSGDLSVYWYQQSLDQGLQFLIQYYNGEERAKGNILERFSAQQFPDLHSELNLSSLELGDSALYFCASSGGRDTQYFGPGTRLTVL.

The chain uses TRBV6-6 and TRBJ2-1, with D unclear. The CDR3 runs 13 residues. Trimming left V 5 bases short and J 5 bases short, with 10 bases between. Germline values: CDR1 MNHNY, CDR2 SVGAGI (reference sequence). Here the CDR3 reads CASSMLRDNEQFF. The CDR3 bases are TGTGCCAGCAGTATGCTCCGGGACAATGAGCAGTTCTTC.

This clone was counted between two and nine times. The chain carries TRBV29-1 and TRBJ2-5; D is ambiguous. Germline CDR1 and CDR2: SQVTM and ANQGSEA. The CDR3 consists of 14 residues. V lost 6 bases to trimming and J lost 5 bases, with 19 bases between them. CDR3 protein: CSVMNPASLETQYF. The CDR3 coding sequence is TGCAGCGTCATGAACCCCGCTTCCCTGGAGACCCAGTACTTC.